Detailed here is one T cell receptor (beta chain). This specimen comes from a study of blood T cell repertoires in COVID-19. Study summary: Both acute and convalescent COVID-19 samples were obtained from the United States, Italy and Spain.

Unmatched junction bases numbered 7, after V lost 3 bases and J lost 6 bases. Germline assignment: CDR1 KGHSH and CDR2 LQKENI. This CDR3 region has 14 residues. In the study's own analysis: From reference gene primer amplification, estimates of nucleated cell counts were derived. TCRdb's copy holds only in-frame clones and misses some; the assay was immunoSEQ multiplex PCR. V and J calls and clone size are copied from that table; D and trimming were computed from the DNA. The data hold about 460,000 clones, with around 85% observed a single time. Those who participated ranged in age from about 18 to 89 years and resided in approximately 23 US areas. For recovered donors of Cohort 3, there were two negative PCRs, clearance, or symptom resolution.

The specimen was PBMCs or T cells enriched from blood (not recorded which). The chain links TRBV18 to TRBJ1-1, with 7 bases matching TRBD1. This TCR was recovered from a woman aged 60 to 75 who had recovered from COVID-19. The DNA for the CDR3 is TGTGCCAGCTCACCCCTACAGGGGATCCCTGAAGCTTTCTTT. It codes for CASSPLQGIPEAFF.